The sequence of this TCR beta chain was determined in a study of T cells in Graves' hyperthyroidism and ophthalmopathy. The study, taken as a whole, reports: Using 13 V-J features, a model discriminated ophthalmopathy from stable hyperthyroidism. Appearing also in blood were most of the thyroid clonotypes expanded above 0.001. Onset of ophthalmopathy came a median 6.5 months after the model predicted it.

Concerning this clonotype: Its antigen remains unknown.

TCR beta CDR3 region amplification was performed from RNA transcripts. The TCR CDR3 was amplified in a first-round RT-PCR using the HTBI primer set. MiXCR was run by TCRdb on the multiplex PCR reads, yielding one entry per CDR3 protein. Of more than 500,000 distinct CDR3 sequences in the sample, 14% to 15% were seen once. Germline assignment: CDR1 MNHNS and CDR2 SASEGT. With 6 bases removed from V and 2 bases from J, the gap between germline ends came to 10 bases. The CDR3 is 13 residues long. Reasons for excluding patients were uncontrolled infection, other autoimmune disease, pregnancy or lactation.

Sequencing was performed on blood. The receptor was isolated from a woman aged 40 to 49 with Graves' ophthalmopathy. The V and J genes are TRBV6-1 and TRBJ2-5; maybe TRBD1 (5 bases). CDR3 sequence (DNA): TGTGCCAGCAGCAGGGCCCGACAAGAGACCCAGTACTTC. The encoded protein is CASSRARQETQYF.